The 29 T cell receptor beta chains below all came from one sample that was sequenced in a study of T cell responses to AZD1222 COVID-19 vaccine. Repertoires were generated with immunoSEQ multiplex PCR, while TCRdb's copy carries only in-frame clones and drops some. Among fewer than 110,000 clones listed, approximately 90% were seen once. This specimen was peripheral blood, taken on day 0 of AZD1222 vaccination. These receptors originate from an adult in good health.

The J gene is TRBJ1-4, the V gene TRBV7-2, with TRBD1 matching 7 bases. Trimming took 6 bases from V and 5 from J; bases not matched to a gene: 6. The CDR3 has 14 residues. The germline gives CDR1 SGHTA, CDR2 FQGNSA. The CDR3 spells CASRSTGANEKLFF. The CDR3 DNA is TGTGCCAGCAGGTCCACAGGGGCAAATGAAAAACTGTTTTTT.

CDR3 nucleotides: TGTGCCAGAAGCTTCCTACAGGGGGGATATAATGAAAAACTGTTTTTT. This encodes CARSFLQGGYNEKLFF. This chain uses TRBV5-3 with TRBJ1-4; 8 bases match TRBD1. TRBV5-3 is flagged as an ORF with uncertain function. The V and J ends lost 2 bases and 4 bases, in that order; junction bases with no gene match: 7. There are 16 residues in the CDR3.

The gene calls are TRBV6-5 and TRBJ1-1; D may be TRBD1 (5 bases). Trimming left V 7 bases short and J 5 bases short, with 8 bases between. Germline lookup yields CDR1 MNHEY and CDR2 SVGAGI. This CDR3 is built from 11 residues. CDR3 amino acids: CASMGGTEAFF. The CDR3, as DNA: TGTGCCAGCATGGGGGGAACTGAAGCTTTCTTT.

The gene calls are TRBV5-5 and TRBJ2-1; TRBD2 agrees at 10 bases. The germline V gene encodes CDR1 SGHKS and CDR2 YYEKEE (reference sequence). The CDR3 extends over 15 amino acids. J was trimmed by 9 bases and V by 3 bases; bases with no gene match: 9. This chain's CDR3 is CASSSSGGIGSEQFF. CDR3 DNA sequence: TGTGCCAGCAGCTCTAGCGGGGGAATCGGGAGTGAGCAGTTCTTC. Full variable domain (remainder filled in from reference TRBV5-5 and TRBJ2-1): DAGVTQSPTHLIKTRGQQVTLRCSPISGHKSVSWYQQVLGQGPQFIFQYYEKEERGRGNFPDRFSARQFPNYSSELNVNALLLGDSALYLCASSSSGGIGSEQFFGPGTRLTVL.

The J gene is TRBJ1-1, the V gene TRBV29-1; D remains ambiguous. CDR3 size: 12 residues. Germline loops: CDR1 SQVTM, CDR2 ANQGSEA. The V gene lost 4 bases and the J gene lost 1 base, with 7 bases spanning the gap. This CDR3 is CSVGGRNTEAFF. For the CDR3, the DNA is TGCAGCGTTGGAGGACGGAACACTGAAGCTTTCTTT.

V usage is TRBV10-1 and J usage is TRBJ2-7; 10 nucleotides align to TRBD2. CDR1 is WNHNN, CDR2 SYGVQD, per germline (reference sequence). V shed 6 bases and J 4 bases; nucleotides not matched to a gene: 15. This CDR3 comprises 17 residues. CDR3 protein: CASRGLRPSGGMYEQYF. In DNA, the CDR3 is TGCGCCAGCAGAGGACTTCGCCCTAGCGGGGGTATGTACGAGCAGTACTTC.

The CDR3 nucleotides read TGTGCCAGCAGTTCGACAGCCCCCTCCTACGAGCAGTACTTC. Encoded protein: CASSSTAPSYEQYF. The V gene is TRBV6-5, the J gene TRBJ2-7, with a weak D call TRBD1 (5 bases). The CDR3 extends over 14 amino acids. The germline V and J ends were trimmed by 4 bases and 0 bases, with 10 bases remaining between them. Germline V lookup: CDR1 MNHEY, CDR2 SVGAGI.

V gene TRBV7-2 combines with J gene TRBJ1-6; no firm D call. The CDR3 has 16 amino acids. Per germline, CDR1 SGHTA and CDR2 FQGNSA. The V end was cut by 1 base, the J end by 7 bases, with 14 bases between. The CDR3 bases are TGTGCCAGCAGCTTAGACCCTCCAAGACCCAATTCACCCCTCCACTTT. This gives the protein CASSLDPPRPNSPLHF.

The chain uses TRBV9 and TRBJ2-1; possibly TRBD1 for D (6 bases). Germline CDR1 reads SGDLS; CDR2 reads YYNGEE. The CDR3 contains 15 residues. V gave up 3 bases and J gave up 0 bases, with 10 bases separating them. CDR3 DNA sequence: TGTGCCAGCAGCGCACAGGACAGCTCCTACAATGAGCAGTTCTTC. This encodes CASSAQDSSYNEQFF.

V and J are TRBV6-2 or TRBV6-3 and TRBJ1-5; possible D gene TRBD1, 5 bases. With 5 bases removed from V and 2 bases from J, the gap between germline ends came to 19 bases. Per the germline V gene, CDR1 is MNHEY and CDR2 is SVGEGT. The CDR3 extends over 17 amino acids. This chain's CDR3 is CASSHLGGGTGNQPQHF. CDR3 nucleotides: TGTGCCAGCAGTCACCTCGGGGGAGGTACAGGCAATCAGCCCCAGCATTTT.

V is TRBV4-3 and J is TRBJ2-4; weak D call: TRBD1 (6 bases). The germline V and J ends were trimmed by 0 bases and 13 bases, with 10 bases remaining between them. The CDR3 extends over 12 amino acids. CDR1 and CDR2 (germline): LGHNA, YSLEER. In nucleotides, the CDR3 is TGCGCCAGCAGCCAAGACAGGGGAAGCCAGTACTTC. This codes for CASSQDRGSQYF.

V gene TRBV7-3 combines with J gene TRBJ1-6, with D possibly TRBD1 on 5 matching bases. With 6 bases removed from V and 9 bases from J, the gap between germline ends came to 15 bases. CDR1 and CDR2 (germline): SGHTA, FQGTGA. This CDR3 is built from 14 residues. The CDR3: CASRASGVSSPLHF. The DNA of the CDR3 is TGTGCCAGCAGAGCTTCGGGGGTCTCTTCACCCCTCCACTTT.

The chain combines TRBV4-3 with TRBJ2-3; D ambiguous. The CDR3 is 13 amino acids. Germline V gene data show CDR1 as LGHNA and CDR2 as YSLEER. V lost 9 bases to trimming and J lost 2 bases, with 12 bases between them. The CDR3 is CASGSRLTDTQYF. As DNA, the CDR3 is TGCGCCAGTGGATCGCGGCTCACAGATACGCAGTATTTT.

The chain carries TRBV3-1 (or the pseudogene TRBV3-2) and TRBJ2-3; TRBD2 matches 8 bases. Germline CDR1 LGHDT, CDR2 YNNKEL (reference sequence). This CDR3 has 17 residues. The trim removed 2 bases at V and 6 bases at J, leaving 13 bases unmatched. CDR3 sequence (DNA): TGTGCCAGCAGCCAATTGTGGATTAGCGGGGCCGGGGATACGCAGTATTTT. It specifies CASSQLWISGAGDTQYF.

The J gene is TRBJ2-7, the V gene TRBV29-1, with D possibly being TRBD1 (7 bases). CDR1 SQVTM and CDR2 ANQGSEA come from the germline V gene. V lost 4 bases to trimming and J lost 1 base, with 11 bases between them. The CDR3 has 13 residues. CDR3 region: CSVGPGGSYEQYF. CDR3 coding DNA: TGCAGCGTTGGCCCAGGGGGGTCCTACGAGCAGTACTTC.

This chain links TRBV5-8 with TRBJ1-2, with 7 positions matching TRBD1. V lost 2 bases and J lost 5; bases outside the gene matches: 12. Germline V gene lookup returns CDR1 SGHTS and CDR2 YDEGEE. CDR3 size: 16 residues. CDR3 residues: CASSFPGTAKTYGYTF. The DNA of the CDR3 is TGTGCCAGCAGCTTCCCGGGGACAGCTAAAACTTATGGCTACACCTTC.

The V gene is TRBV29-1, the J gene TRBJ2-1; D remains unclear. Germline CDR1 reads SQVTM; CDR2 reads ANQGSEA. Trimming left V 2 bases short and J 7 bases short, with 12 bases between. The CDR3 consists of 13 residues. CDR3 sequence (DNA): TGCAGCGTTGAACCCCCCGAGCAGAATGAGCAGTTCTTC. It specifies CSVEPPEQNEQFF.

This CDR3 is CASSVTDGGRTDTQYF. CDR3 nucleotide sequence: TGTGCCAGCAGCGTCACGGATGGGGGACGCACAGATACGCAGTATTTT. The J gene is TRBJ2-3, the V gene TRBV9, with D perhaps given as TRBD1 or TRBD2 (5 bases each). This CDR3 has 16 amino acids. With 2 bases removed from V and 1 base from J, the gap between germline ends came to 14 bases. In germline, CDR1 is SGDLS, CDR2 YYNGEE. Variable domain in full (rest from reference TRBV9 and TRBJ2-3): DSGVTQTPKHLITATGQRVTLRCSPRSGDLSVYWYQQSLDQGLQFLIQYYNGEERAKGNILERFSAQQFPDLHSELNLSSLELGDSALYFCASSVTDGGRTDTQYFGPGTRLTVL.

The V and J genes are TRBV7-2 and TRBJ2-7; D remains ambiguous. This CDR3 region has 14 residues. V was pared by 5 bases and J by 2 bases, with 13 bases between. Germline CDR1 SGHTA, CDR2 FQGNSA. The CDR3 bases are TGTGCCAGCAGCCCACCGTTGATAACCTACGAGCAGTACTTC. It encodes CASSPPLITYEQYF. Filled out from reference TRBV7-2 and TRBJ2-7, the complete variable domain reads GAGVSQSPSNKVTEKGKDVELRCDPISGHTALYWYRQSLGQGLEFLIYFQGNSAPDKSGLPSDRFSAERTGGSVSTLTIQRTQQEDSAVYLCASSPPLITYEQYFGPGTRLTVT.

This clone was counted a single time. This sequence joins TRBV18 and TRBJ2-7; 9 positions match TRBD1. The V gene's germline CDR1 is KGHSH and CDR2 LQKENI. After removal of 2 bases from V and 1 base from J, the junction contained 6 bases not matched to a gene. This CDR3 region has 16 residues. Here the CDR3 DNA reads TGTGCCAGCTCACCATCCTCCGGACAGGGGTCCTACGAGCAGTACTTC. Translated: CASSPSSGQGSYEQYF.

The gene calls are TRBV21-1 and TRBJ2-3. TRBV21-1 is an annotated pseudogene. The CDR3 totals 18 residues. The CDR3 DNA sequence: TGTGCCAGCAGCAAATTACGGGCATCTAAAGTCCTCGCAGATACGCAGTATTTT. Amino acids: CASSKLRASKVLADTQYF.

The V call is TRBV7-2, the J call TRBJ2-1; D is tentatively TRBD1 or TRBD2 (5 bases each). Trimming left V 5 bases short and J 8 bases short, with 16 bases between. The CDR3 totals 14 residues. Germline values: CDR1 SGHTA, CDR2 FQGNSA. In DNA form, the CDR3 reads TGTGCCAGCAGCCCCCGGGACCCACCCCATGAGCAGTTCTTC. It is translated as CASSPRDPPHEQFF.

This chain uses TRBV19 with TRBJ2-1, with 8 bases matching TRBD2. Looked up from germline, CDR1 is LNHDA and CDR2 is SQIVND (reference sequence). Germline trimming cut 7 bases from V and 6 bases from J; bases unmatched to any gene: 11. This CDR3 region has 15 residues. The CDR3 is CASNPFRGGRNEQFF. The CDR3 DNA reads TGTGCCAGTAATCCCTTTCGGGGGGGGCGCAATGAGCAGTTCTTC.

This chain connects TRBV4-2 to TRBJ1-3, with 9 bases fitting TRBD1. The junction had 11 bases not matched to a gene; V was cut back by 1 base and J by 7 bases. CDR1 and CDR2 (germline): LGHNA, YNFKEQ. CDR3 length: 17 residues. Written as DNA, the CDR3 is TGTGCCAGCAGCCAAGGCCGGGACAGGGAAGCTTGGAACACCATATATTTT. As protein: CASSQGRDREAWNTIYF.

The chain combines TRBV5-6 with TRBJ1-2; the D gene is possibly TRBD1 (6 bases). Trimming removed 3 bases at V and 6 bases at J, with 12 bases between. CDR1 SGHDT and CDR2 YYEEEE come from the germline V gene. The CDR3 runs 13 residues. CDR3: CASSWGRSNGYTF. The DNA of the CDR3 is TGTGCCAGCAGCTGGGGGCGGTCGAATGGCTACACCTTC. Full variable domain (remainder filled in from reference TRBV5-6 and TRBJ1-2): DAGVTQSPTHLIKTRGQQVTLRCSPKSGHDTVSWYQQALGQGPQFIFQYYEEEERQRGNFPDRFSGHQFPNYSSELNVNALLLGDSALYLCASSWGRSNGYTFGSGTRLTVV.

The chain is built from TRBV7-2 and TRBJ2-7, with D perhaps matching TRBD1 (6 bases). The CDR3 length is 13 residues. V was cut by 6 bases and J by 3 bases, with 12 bases left in between. Per the germline V gene, CDR1 is SGHTA and CDR2 is FQGNSA. Here the CDR3 reads CASSSRDNYEQYF. CDR3 nucleotides: TGTGCCAGCAGTAGCCGGGACAACTACGAGCAGTACTTC.

The chain links TRBV28 to TRBJ1-1, with a possible D match to TRBD1 (6 bases). Trimming took 2 bases from V and 3 from J, leaving 13 bases between them. CDR3 length: 15 residues. Germline values: CDR1 MDHEN, CDR2 SYDVKM. The CDR3 loop reads CASSLRTAFHTEAFF. The CDR3 DNA is TGTGCCAGCAGTTTAAGGACAGCGTTCCACACTGAAGCTTTCTTT.

The chain couples TRBV6-5 to TRBJ1-2; D remains ambiguous. This CDR3 region has 14 residues. The germline V and J ends were trimmed by 2 bases and 4 bases, with 11 bases remaining between them. Germline V CDR1 and CDR2: MNHEY, SVGAGI. This CDR3 reads CASSYGRDFYGYTF. The CDR3 coding sequence is TGTGCCAGCAGTTACGGACGAGATTTCTATGGCTACACCTTC.

The rearrangement links TRBV6-6 to TRBJ1-2, with TRBD1 matching over 9 bases. V lost 2 bases to trimming and J lost 8 bases; unmatched junction nucleotides: 9. Germline CDR1 is MNHNY and CDR2 is SVGAGI (reference sequence). The CDR3 is made up of 15 amino acids. CDR3 nucleotides: TGTGCCAGCAGTTACGCGGACAGGGGCGGTTCCGGCTACACCTTC. Its translation is CASSYADRGGSGYTF.